This T cell receptor (beta chain) is drawn from a study of OX40 agonist ivuxolimab in advanced cancers. The assay was immunoSEQ multiplex PCR, and TCRdb's table has in-frame clones only and misses some. This repertoire shows 60,000 to 85,000 clones, over 70% found once; its top ten account for roughly 7.1%. Germline CDR1 reads SGDLS; CDR2 reads YYNGEE. This CDR3 contains 17 residues. Trimming took off 3 bases at V and 2 bases at J, with 20 bases between the two ends. The starting material was CD4+ or CD8+ T cells sorted from blood, obtained in a trial of the OX40 agonist ivuxolimab. V and J are TRBV9 and TRBJ1-1, with TRBD1 as a possible D gene (5 bases). The receptor's source is an adult with an advanced solid tumor such as melanoma, head and neck, liver or kidney cancer. This CDR3 is CASSEMHGQTVNTEAFF. In nucleotides, the CDR3 is TGTGCCAGCAGCGAGATGCATGGGCAGACAGTCAACACTGAAGCTTTCTTT.